A single sample is the source of the 30 T cell receptor beta chains below, sequenced in a study of CD8+CD57+ T cells in acquired aplastic anemia. TCR beta VDJ and CDR3 profiles were obtained from a genomic DNA template. TCRdb passed the reads through MiXCR, listing each CDR3 protein once. The sample records under 250,000 distinct CDR3 sequences, around 43% being singletons. Patients who underwent sequencing had shown CD8+CD57+ cell expansion by flow cytometry. Sequences were obtained from sorted CD4+, CD8+, or CD8+CD57+ T cells (not recorded which) from PBMCs. The receptors were sampled from a human donor with aplastic anemia.

This chain connects TRBV19 to TRBJ1-5, with 7 bases aligning to TRBD1. Germline V gene data show CDR1 as LNHDA and CDR2 as SQIVND (reference sequence). Losses at the gene ends were 3 bases for V and 3 bases for J; bases not matched to a gene: 2. The CDR3 consists of 14 residues. The CDR3 loop is CASSITGDNQPQHF. CDR3 nucleotides: TGTGCCAGTAGTATCACAGGGGACAATCAGCCCCAGCATTTT. Supplemented by reference TRBV19 and TRBJ1-5, the full variable domain reads DGGITQSPKYLFRKEGQNVTLSCEQNLNHDAMYWYRQDPGQGLRLIYYSQIVNDFQKGDIAEGYSVSREKKESFPLTVTSAQKNPTAFYLCASSITGDNQPQHFGDGTRLSIL.

Concerning this clonotype: A much more abundant neighbour one base away suggests this may be a read error. The chain links TRBV6-2 or TRBV6-3 to TRBJ2-7, with a tentative D call TRBD2 (5 bases). The CDR3 is 13 amino acids. CDR1 is MNHEY, CDR2 SVGEGT, per germline. The CDR3 here is CAGSYSGWYEQYF. The CDR3 bases are TGTGCCGGCAGTTACTCGGGATGGTACGAGCAGTACTTC.

The CDR3 spells CATSKRVKDEGNTIYF. CDR3 nucleotides: TGTGCCACCAGCAAAAGGGTAAAGGATGAGGGAAACACCATATATTTT. The chain employs TRBV15 and TRBJ1-3; D uncertain. V was trimmed by 4 bases and J by 4 bases, leaving 17 bases between them. The CDR3 spans 16 residues. Germline loops: CDR1 LNHNV, CDR2 YYDKDF (reference sequence).

This chain joins TRBV20-1 and TRBJ1-5; TRBD1 is a possible D gene (6 bases). The CDR3 has 13 residues. Germline V gene sequence: CDR1 DFQATT, CDR2 SNEGSKA (reference sequence). Trimming removed 3 bases from V and 4 bases from J, with 10 bases in between. The CDR3 reads CSASPGANQPQHF. CDR3 sequence (DNA): TGCAGTGCTAGCCCGGGGGCAAATCAGCCCCAGCATTTT.

This clonotype has a count of ten or more. The chain has TRBV13 and TRBJ1-2, with D possibly being TRBD1 (6 bases). V lost 2 bases, J lost 2 bases, and 12 bases lay in between. The germline gives CDR1 PRHDT, CDR2 FYEKMQ (reference sequence). The CDR3 covers 15 residues. The CDR3 DNA sequence: TGTGCCAGCAGCTTACGTGGACAGAGGAACTATGGCTACACCTTC. This sequence encodes CASSLRGQRNYGYTF.

This clonotype occurred many times. The chain carries TRBV9 and TRBJ1-1; D ambiguous. The CDR3 is made up of 13 amino acids. Deletions cut 7 bases from V and 4 bases from J, with 14 bases between. Germline loops: CDR1 SGDLS, CDR2 YYNGEE. The CDR3 DNA follows: TGTGCCAGCGGCAGACCAGGCGGCACTGAAGCTTTCTTT. Translation: CASGRPGGTEAFF.

This chain connects TRBV19 to TRBJ1-2; 11 nucleotides agree with TRBD1. The ends lost 10 bases at V and 5 bases at J; junction bases unmatched: 15. The germline V gene has CDR1 LNHDA and CDR2 SQIVND (reference sequence). The CDR3 spans 16 residues. This CDR3 reads CATRDRGLPTSYGYTF. The CDR3 region has the DNA TGTGCCACCCGGGACAGGGGGTTGCCGACCTCTTATGGCTACACCTTC.

The chain employs TRBV20-1 and TRBJ2-7; 11 bases fit TRBD2. CDR1 and CDR2 from the germline V gene are DFQATT and SNEGSKA (reference sequence). J was trimmed by 2 bases and V by 1 base; bases with no gene match: 4. This CDR3 contains 15 residues. CDR3 nucleotides: TGCAGTGCTAGAGCCCTAGCGGGAGGACCCTACGAGCAGTACTTC. This codes for CSARALAGGPYEQYF.

This chain connects TRBV6-5 to TRBJ1-5; the D is unclear. The germline V and J ends were trimmed by 0 bases and 6 bases, with 9 bases remaining between them. Looked up from germline, CDR1 is MNHEY and CDR2 is SVGAGI. The CDR3 is 14 amino acids. The CDR3 protein is CASSYSGGSQPQHF. The CDR3 bases are TGTGCCAGCAGTTACTCGGGAGGGAGTCAGCCCCAGCATTTT.

The rearrangement joins TRBV3-1 to TRBJ1-2; D is perhaps TRBD1 (5 bases). Germline lookup yields CDR1 LGHDT and CDR2 YNNKEL (reference sequence). The CDR3 runs to 16 residues. Trimming pared 4 bases from V and 4 bases from J, leaving 19 bases between. In nucleotides, the CDR3 is TGTGCCAGCAGCCCAAGGTGGGCAGGGAACGCCTATGGCTACACCTTC. Translation gives CASSPRWAGNAYGYTF.

This chain uses TRBV27 with TRBJ2-7, with 7 bases identical to TRBD1. With V trimmed by 2 bases and J by 2 bases, 6 bases remained unmatched. CDR3 size: 15 residues. Germline loops: CDR1 MNHEY, CDR2 SMNVEV (reference sequence). In DNA, the CDR3 is TGTGCCAGCAGTTTAGGGGACAGCAATACCTACGAGCAGTACTTC. Its protein is CASSLGDSNTYEQYF.

This clonotype has at least ten counts. The rearrangement joins TRBV3-1 to TRBJ2-5; D is perhaps TRBD2 (6 bases). This CDR3 is built from 14 residues. The V and J ends lost 1 base and 5 bases respectively, with 11 bases between them. Germline-derived CDR1 and CDR2 are LGHDT and YNNKEL (reference sequence). Written as DNA, the CDR3 is TGTGCCAGCAGCCAAGTAGCAGGGAGGGAGACCCAGTACTTC. Protein: CASSQVAGRETQYF.

The chain joins TRBV30 to TRBJ1-1; 7 bases align to TRBD1. The CDR3 consists of 12 residues. The germline CDR1 and CDR2 sequences are GTSNPN and SVGIG (reference sequence). Unmatched junction bases numbered 5, after V lost 4 bases and J lost 6 bases. This CDR3 reads CAWNQGVAEAFF. DNA of the CDR3: TGTGCCTGGAATCAGGGGGTCGCTGAAGCTTTCTTT.

This clonotype showed up just a few times. The rearrangement uses TRBV6-2 or TRBV6-3 and TRBJ2-7; TRBD2 matches at 9 bases. Germline CDR1 reads MNHEY; CDR2 reads SVGEGT. The CDR3 is 15 residues long. V lost 4 bases, J lost 3 bases, and 7 bases stayed unmatched. CDR3 sequence: CASSSPGLAYYEQYF. The CDR3 DNA is TGTGCCAGCAGTTCCCCGGGACTAGCTTACTACGAGCAGTACTTC.

As for this clonotype: Possible read error: a much larger clone is one base away. The chain employs TRBV10-3 and TRBJ1-6; D is unresolved. Deletions cut 5 bases from V and 10 bases from J, with 6 bases between. The CDR3 has 11 residues. Germline lookup yields CDR1 ENHRY and CDR2 SYGVKD. Here the CDR3 DNA reads TGTGCCATCAGTTTGGAGTCACCCCTCCACTTT. Its protein product is CAISLESPLHF.

This clonotype was counted between two and nine times. The chain employs TRBV7-9 and TRBJ2-5; D is tentatively TRBD1 or TRBD2 (5 bases each). Per germline, CDR1 SEHNR and CDR2 FQNEAQ (reference sequence). V was pared by 5 bases and J by 5 bases, with 9 bases between. The CDR3 totals 12 residues. The CDR3 nucleotides are TGTGCCAGCAGCCAATGGGACGAGACCCAGTACTTC. It translates to CASSQWDETQYF.

Ten or more counts support this clonotype. The CDR3 sequence is CSVVNSKDYEQYF. In DNA, the CDR3 is TGCAGCGTTGTGAACAGCAAAGATTACGAGCAGTACTTC. The V gene is TRBV29-1, the J gene TRBJ2-7; D is unclear. CDR1 SQVTM and CDR2 ANQGSEA come from the germline V gene. This CDR3 has 13 amino acids. V gave up 4 bases and J gave up 4 bases, with 14 bases separating them.

The rearrangement links TRBV2 to TRBJ1-2; 8 nucleotides agree with TRBD1. The CDR3 runs 15 residues. V shed 5 bases, J shed 4 bases, and the junction held 9 bases outside the gene matches. Germline V gene data show CDR1 as SNHLY and CDR2 as FYNNEI. Here the CDR3 reads CASSSGQGSSYGYTF. The CDR3 DNA sequence: TGTGCCAGCAGTTCAGGACAGGGCTCTTCCTATGGCTACACCTTC.

This clonotype occurred many times. J is TRBJ2-5 and V is TRBV6-1; 9 bases are a match to TRBD1. The length of the CDR3 is 16 residues. Germline V CDR1 and CDR2: MNHNS, SASEGT. Unmatched junction bases numbered 7, after V lost 0 bases and J lost 5 bases. CDR3 in amino acids: CASSEAPGQGGETQYF. CDR3 DNA: TGTGCCAGCAGTGAAGCGCCGGGACAGGGAGGCGAGACCCAGTACTTC.

The V call is TRBV25-1, the J call TRBJ2-3, with 7 bases identical to TRBD2. The CDR3 spans 15 residues. The trim removed 6 bases at V and 8 bases at J, leaving 14 bases unmatched. CDR1 MGHDK and CDR2 SYGVNS come from the germline V gene. The CDR3 region is CASSPSGTPAVTQYF. The CDR3 bases are TGTGCCAGCAGCCCCAGCGGGACGCCGGCGGTTACGCAGTATTTT.

This clonotype has a handful of counts. The chain is built from TRBV3-1 and TRBJ2-1; a weak D match, TRBD2 (6 bases). V lost 0 bases and J 3 bases, leaving 12 bases between the germline ends. The CDR3 length is 16 residues. Germline CDR1 LGHDT, CDR2 YNNKEL (reference sequence). The CDR3 loop is CASSQDADYLYNEQFF. The CDR3 coding sequence is TGTGCCAGCAGCCAAGATGCGGACTACCTCTACAATGAGCAGTTCTTC.

This clonotype was picked up one time. The chain employs TRBV15 and TRBJ2-1, with TRBD2 matching over 8 bases. With V trimmed by 0 bases and J by 15 bases, 4 bases remained unmatched. The CDR3 is made up of 12 amino acids. The germline CDR1 and CDR2 sequences are LNHNV and YYDKDF (reference sequence). This CDR3 is CATSRDSGVMFF. Here the CDR3 DNA reads TGTGCCACCAGCAGAGATAGCGGGGTCATGTTCTTC. Full variable domain (missing parts from reference TRBV15 and TRBJ2-1): DAMVIQNPRYQVTQFGKPVTLSCSQTLNHNVMYWYQQKSSQAPKLLFHYYDKDFNNEADTPDNFQSRRPNTSFCFLDIRSPGLGDTAMYLCATSRDSGVMFFGPGTRLTVL.

V is TRBV30 and J is TRBJ1-6; 9 positions match TRBD1. J was trimmed by 9 bases and V by 4 bases; bases with no gene match: 7. This CDR3 comprises 14 residues. Germline V CDR1 and CDR2: GTSNPN, SVGIG (reference sequence). CDR3 sequence (DNA): TGTGCCTGGACTGGGACAGGGATGGGTTCACCCCTCCACTTT. Encoded protein: CAWTGTGMGSPLHF.

The V call is TRBV5-4, the J call TRBJ2-7; 10 positions agree with TRBD1. The germline CDR1 and CDR2 sequences are SGHNT and YYREEE (reference sequence). With V trimmed by 4 bases and J by 3 bases, 4 bases remained unmatched. This CDR3 is built from 14 residues. CDR3 amino acids: CASSRGQGDYEQYF. Written as DNA, the CDR3 is TGTGCCAGCAGCCGTGGACAGGGGGACTACGAGCAGTACTTC.

This clonotype was picked up many times. The V gene is TRBV29-1, the J gene TRBJ2-1, with D hard to call. The germline V gene has CDR1 SQVTM and CDR2 ANQGSEA. V lost 5 bases, J lost 4 bases, and 6 bases lay in between. There are 11 residues in the CDR3. CDR3 sequence (DNA): TGCAGCGTTTCTTCTTACAATGAGCAGTTCTTC. It codes for CSVSSYNEQFF.

With regard to this clonotype: The germline gene is not matched at one end of the junction; a read error may be the cause. The V gene is TRBV2, the J gene TRBJ2-6; D unclear. Germline assignment: CDR1 SNHLY and CDR2 FYNNEI. The CDR3 is made up of 8 amino acids. The CDR3 DNA reads TGCGCCAGCAGCCCCCTGACTTTC. Translated: CASSPLTF.

As regards this clonotype: The germline gene is not matched at one end of the junction; a read error may be the cause. The rearrangement joins TRBV10-3 to TRBJ1-6; D remains unclear. This CDR3 spans 15 amino acids. Per germline, CDR1 ENHRY and CDR2 SYGVKD. The CDR3 nucleotides read TGTGCCAGCAGTGACGGGGTGGTGGATAATTCACCCCTCCACTTT. Residues: CASSDGVVDNSPLHF.

The chain has TRBV25-1 and TRBJ1-5, with D perhaps TRBD1 (6 bases). V shed 5 bases and J shed 6 bases, with 14 bases lying between them. The CDR3 has 14 residues. The germline CDR1 and CDR2 sequences are MGHDK and SYGVNS. The CDR3 coding sequence is TGTGCCAGCAGTCCGTTAGGGGGAGGTCAGCCCCAGCATTTT. The encoded protein is CASSPLGGGQPQHF.

This clonotype was seen a few times. The J gene is TRBJ2-5, the V gene TRBV7-2, with a possible D match to TRBD1 (6 bases). The CDR3 is made up of 13 amino acids. Germline V gives CDR1 SGHTA, CDR2 FQGNSA. V lost 4 bases and J lost 5, with 11 bases in between. The CDR3 spells CASSYQGLETQYF. The CDR3 nucleotides read TGTGCCAGCAGCTACCAGGGGCTTGAGACCCAGTACTTC. The full variable domain, in which reference TRBV7-2 and TRBJ2-5 provide the parts outside the CDR3, is GAGVSQSPSNKVTEKGKDVELRCDPISGHTALYWYRQSLGQGLEFLIYFQGNSAPDKSGLPSDRFSAERTGGSVSTLTIQRTQQEDSAVYLCASSYQGLETQYFGPGTRLLVL.

The chain uses TRBV24-1 and TRBJ1-5, with 8 bases lining up with TRBD1. The CDR3 runs to 15 residues. From germline, CDR1 is KGHDR and CDR2 SFDVKD. Trimming at V came to 3 bases and at J to 9 bases, leaving 9 bases not matched to a gene. The CDR3 nucleotides are TGTGCCACCAGTGATCCCGACAGGGGCGATCGGCCCCAGCATTTT. Translating gives CATSDPDRGDRPQHF.